Below, one TCR beta chain is given with its context. These data originate in a study of cytomegalovirus exposure and HLA in healthy donors. The study ran its PCR with 60 Vbeta and 13 Jbeta primers. Clones were sequenced by immunoSEQ multiplex PCR, and TCRdb holds only the in-frame ones, with some missing. This table has some 180,000 clones, 79% appearing once. The CDR3 extends over 18 amino acids. Trimming removed 5 bases from V and 0 bases from J; junction bases left unmatched: 9. Germline assignment: CDR1 SGHAT and CDR2 FQNNGV. The material sequenced was PBMCs. The rearrangement links TRBV11-2 to TRBJ2-6; TRBD2 agrees at 8 bases. This sequence was found in a woman in her 30s in good health and CMV-seropositive. The CDR3: CASSPRVAGFSGANVLTF. CDR3 coding DNA: TGTGCCAGCAGCCCCCGGGTAGCGGGGTTCTCTGGGGCCAACGTCCTGACTTTC.